This T cell receptor (beta chain) was recovered during a study of cytomegalovirus exposure and HLA in healthy donors. Study results and limitations: Compared with the roughly 670-donor mean, an Asian-associated ancestry cluster reportedly had fewer N-insertions, according to a later analysis. Productive status was seen about 87% or about 30% of the time for most TCR beta V segments in an earlier analysis.

This clone has a count of ten or more. Its target is unknown. This PCR relied on a set of 60 Vbeta primers and 13 Jbeta primers. TCRdb keeps only in-frame clones here, not all; method: immunoSEQ multiplex PCR. The sample has around 120,000 clones, around 10% seen once. Germline CDR1 and CDR2: ENHRY and SYGVKD. With 1 base clipped from V and 2 bases from J, the junction kept 8 bases outside the gene matches. The CDR3 covers 16 residues. There were likely unrecorded immune exposures, though donors were nominally healthy when sampled. The chain uses TRBV10-3 and TRBJ2-7; 7 positions agree with TRBD1. Material for sequencing was PBMCs. The receptor comes from a young man in good health and CMV-seronegative. CDR3 residues: CAISELRGDRAYEQYF. The DNA of the CDR3 is TGTGCCATCAGTGAGTTGAGGGGAGACAGGGCCTACGAGCAGTACTTC.